This T cell receptor beta chain came from a study of blood T cells in healthy people across ages. The wider study: Template switching retrieved approximately one barcoded beta molecule for each two T cells.

About this clonotype: Given the absence of the conserved phenylalanine or tryptophan at the CDR3 end, a read error is likely.

A second roughly 7 to 12 cycle PCR used barcoded and J-beta primers. Each cDNA molecule carried a tag from a template-switch adaptor that contained 12 random nucleotides. TCRdb fed the 5' RACE reads into MiXCR, producing one record per CDR3 protein. The data hold 1.5 million to 2 million distinct CDR3 sequences, with roughly 49% observed a single time. This CDR3 comprises 19 residues. Trimming cost V 0 bases and J 2 bases, with 22 bases left between them. Germline values: CDR1 SGHAT, CDR2 FQNNGV. The source material was blood. The sequence came from a woman between 40 and 50 years old in good health. V is TRBV11-2 and J is TRBJ2-5, with a weak D call TRBD2 (5 bases). CDR3 residues: CASSLDSLSRGLTQETQYL. CDR3 DNA sequence: TGTGCCAGCAGCTTAGATTCCTTAAGCCGAGGGCTAACACAAGAGACCCAGTACTTA.